The clone carrying this T cell receptor (beta chain) showed up just a few times. Its antigen remains unidentified. PCR employed 60 Vbeta and 13 Jbeta primers. The repertoire was sequenced with immunoSEQ multiplex PCR; TCRdb's copy has only in-frame clones and lacks some. The sample contains some 120,000 clones, about 8.5% of which appear only once. This entry is derived from a study of cytomegalovirus exposure and HLA in healthy donors. General study findings and limits: Among CMV-associated TCR beta chains, most appeared HLA-restricted in a later analysis. An apparent linkage of common viral pathogens to several of the most significant clusters emerged in a later analysis. Follow-up analysis found HLA locus-dependent TCR association rates, highest for DRB1 and lowest for HLA-C.

J lost 0 bases, V lost 0 bases, and 7 bases had no gene match. Germline V gene sequence: CDR1 LGHNA, CDR2 YSLEER. This CDR3 region has 20 residues. The origin of this receptor is a man in his forties in good health and CMV-seronegative. V is TRBV4-3 and J is TRBJ2-6; 11 bases line up with TRBD2. The material sequenced was PBMCs. For the CDR3, the DNA is TGCGCCAGCAGCCAAGATCTCTCCCTAGCGGGGGGCTCTGGGGCCAACGTCCTGACTTTC. Protein sequence: CASSQDLSLAGGSGANVLTF.